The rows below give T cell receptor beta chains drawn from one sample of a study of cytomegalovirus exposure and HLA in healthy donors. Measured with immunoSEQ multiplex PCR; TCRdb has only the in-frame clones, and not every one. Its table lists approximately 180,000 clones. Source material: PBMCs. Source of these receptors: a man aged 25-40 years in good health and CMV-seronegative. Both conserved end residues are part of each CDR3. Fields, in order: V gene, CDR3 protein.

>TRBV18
CASSSSGTGAYEQYF
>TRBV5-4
CASSLELQGPKHQETQYF
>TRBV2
CASSGRQRVGETQYF
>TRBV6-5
CASSYPGGTQYF
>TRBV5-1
CASHRTSGRSWVLTDTQYF
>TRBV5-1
CASSLEPNPENEQYF
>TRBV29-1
CSTSRQLSGEQYF
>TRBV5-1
CASSLREGHYEQYF
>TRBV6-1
CASIGTGSNEQFF
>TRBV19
CASSIDNWNTEAFF
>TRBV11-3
CASSLNWGVNEQFF
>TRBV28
CASSLRFAGLNSPLHF
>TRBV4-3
CASSLDINSNTGELFF
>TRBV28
CASSFFGQGSGELFF
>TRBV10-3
CATGNGGSLSGRRSYEQYF
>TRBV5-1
CASSSVTAGTNEKLFF
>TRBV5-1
CASSFQTGGVNEQFF
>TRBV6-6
CASSFRTSGLGETQYF
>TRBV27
CASSYLPLGQANYGYTF
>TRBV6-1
CASSESLAAVEAFF
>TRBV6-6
CATLDSLDSNQPQHF
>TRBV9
CASSVSGFANTGELFF
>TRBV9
CASSRGGTAGHEQYF
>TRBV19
CASSMTASTDTQYF
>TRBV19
CATNSYSNQPQHF
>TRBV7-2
CASNLGGGPGEQFF
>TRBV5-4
CASSGQGADEQYF
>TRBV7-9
CASSRADRGHYGYTF
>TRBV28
CASSSGTGQGAGGYTF
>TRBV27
CASSSGVIGNQPQHF
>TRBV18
CASSPPTSGGLDTQYF
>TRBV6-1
CASSEDAWQGNTGELFF
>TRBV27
CASTLNGIENSPLHF
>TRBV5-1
CASSIGQGASNYGYTF
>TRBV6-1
CASSWERGELFF
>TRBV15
CATSIAEELFF
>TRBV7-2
CASTPAQGSYEQYF
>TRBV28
CASSFYSSGSGNQPQHF
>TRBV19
CASSSGAVPSNQPQHF
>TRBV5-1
CASSLAGPGPLSGYTF
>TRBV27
CASSLSKQGNTEAFF
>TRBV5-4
CASSPGTTNTGELFF
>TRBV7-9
CASSLTRNMNTEAFF
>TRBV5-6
CASSLGLAGTYTDTQYF
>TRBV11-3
CASNEGGFSGANVLTF
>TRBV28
CASRGGGKVNEQFF
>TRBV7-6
CASSPGTSGEQFF
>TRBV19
CASSTQLNTEAFF
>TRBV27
CASRLRLAGDYNEQFF
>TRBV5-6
CASSFRADTQYF
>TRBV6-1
CASSPGQLAAYEQYF
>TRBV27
CASSPQPGQTNYGYTF